Listed below are T cell receptor beta chains from one sample, sequenced in a study of blood T cell repertoires in COVID-19. Sequenced by immunoSEQ multiplex PCR; TCRdb stores in-frame clones only, minus some. The data show about 350,000 clones, approximately 91% seen once. Sequencing input: PBMCs or T cells enriched from blood (not recorded which). Source of these receptors: a woman younger than 45 who had been exposed to COVID-19. The CDR3 runs from the conserved cysteine through the conserved F or W. A D gene is named only where the DNA matches it firmly. Part of the rows lack a size; the others show once, few, many or a class for expanded clones.

J gene | V gene | clone size | D gene | CDR3 protein | CDR3 DNA
TRBJ2-7 | TRBV5-1 | - | TRBD1 | CASSLGQGSRYEQYF | TGCGCCAGCAGCTTGGGACAGGGTAGTCGGTACGAGCAGTACTTC
TRBJ2-5 | TRBV5-6 | - | TRBD1 | CASSQGQGPSWETQYF | TGTGCCAGCAGCCAGGGACAGGGCCCAAGTTGGGAGACCCAGTACTTC
TRBJ2-2 | TRBV2 | - | TRBD2 | CASIYLATSGTGAGELFF | TGTGCCAGCATATATTTGGCGACTAGCGGGACAGGCGCCGGGGAGCTGTTTTTT
TRBJ1-6 | TRBV28 | - | - | CASSSLSSPLHF | TGTGCCAGCAGTTCCCTCAGTTCACCCCTCCACTTT
TRBJ2-5 | TRBV27 | - | - | CASGRDKETQYF | TGTGCCAGCGGCCGGGACAAAGAGACCCAGTACTTC
TRBJ2-1 | TRBV7-9 | - | TRBD1 | CASSGTGTGGREQFF | TGTGCCAGCAGCGGTACCGGGACAGGGGGACGGGAGCAGTTCTTC
TRBJ2-1 | TRBV19 | - | TRBD1 | CASSIVIARDRGSYNEQFF | TGTGCCAGTAGTATAGTCATTGCCCGGGACAGGGGTTCCTACAATGAGCAGTTCTTC
TRBJ1-5 | TRBV15 | - | - | CATSRDGQGGQPQHF | TGTGCCACCAGCAGAGACGGCCAGGGCGGTCAGCCCCAGCATTTT
TRBJ1-3 | TRBV10-3 | - | - | CAISESRSSGNTIYF | TGTGCCATCAGTGAGTCACGGAGCTCTGGAAACACCATATATTTT
TRBJ2-2 | TRBV7-8 | - | TRBD2 | CASSLGLAGGPGELFF | TGTGCCAGCAGCTTAGGGCTAGCGGGAGGGCCCGGGGAGCTGTTTTTT
TRBJ1-5 | TRBV27 | - | TRBD1 | CASSFKGAIINQPQHF | TGTGCCAGCAGTTTCAAGGGGGCGATTATAAATCAGCCCCAGCATTTT
TRBJ1-1 | TRBV29-1 | - | - | CSVARQTAEAFF | TGCAGCGTGGCTAGACAGACAGCCGAAGCTTTCTTT
TRBJ2-2 | TRBV7-3 | - | - | CASRPGLNTGELFF | TGTGCCAGCAGACCAGGACTAAACACCGGGGAGCTGTTTTTT
TRBJ2-7 | TRBV11-3 | - | TRBD1 | CASSLFDRGQYF | TGTGCCAGCAGCCTTTTTGACAGGGGGCAGTACTTC
TRBJ1-6 | TRBV7-3 | - | TRBD1 | CASSLTGNYNSPLHF | TGTGCCAGCAGCTTGACAGGGAACTATAATTCACCCCTCCACTTT
TRBJ2-3 | TRBV12-3/TRBV12-4 | - | - | CASTGETDTQYF | TGTGCCAGCACTGGGGAGACAGATACGCAGTATTTT
TRBJ1-2 | TRBV5-1 | - | TRBD1 | CASATGAGYGYTF | TGCGCCAGCGCTACAGGGGCAGGCTATGGCTACACCTTC
TRBJ2-2 | TRBV4-2 | - | - | CASSQVGDGNTGELFF | TGTGCCAGCAGCCAAGTCGGGGATGGGAACACCGGGGAGCTGTTTTTT
TRBJ2-7 | TRBV6-1 | few | - | CASSEGPGDNYEQYF | TGTGCCAGCAGTGAGGGGCCCGGAGACAACTACGAGCAGTACTTC
TRBJ2-1 | TRBV5-1 | - | - | CASSLGLPRNEQFF | TGCGCCAGCAGCTTGGGGCTCCCTAGAAATGAGCAGTTCTTC
TRBJ2-3 | TRBV7-2 | - | - | CASSVRGMDTQYF | TGTGCCAGCAGCGTCCGAGGGATGGATACGCAGTATTTT
TRBJ2-6 | TRBV12-5 | - | - | CASGFYALSSGANVLTF | TGTGCTAGTGGTTTTTACGCCCTTAGCTCTGGGGCCAACGTCCTGACTTTC
TRBJ1-4 | TRBV6-5 | - | - | CASSSFGTGREKLFF | TGTGCCAGCAGTTCCTTCGGAACAGGGCGTGAAAAACTGTTTTTT
TRBJ2-7 | TRBV5-1 | - | - | CASSSGTIYEQYF | TGCGCCAGCAGCTCGGGGACAATCTACGAGCAGTACTTC
TRBJ2-2 | TRBV27 | - | - | CASSSSGGELFF | -
TRBJ2-2 | TRBV9 | - | - | CASSVQAPGNTGELFF | TGTGCCAGCAGCGTTCAGGCCCCAGGGAACACCGGGGAGCTGTTTTTT
TRBJ2-7 | TRBV28 | once | - | CASSLAGPGHSRF | TGTGCCAGCAGCCTAGCCGGACCGGGACACTCGAGGTTC
TRBJ2-5 | TRBV28 | once | - | CASSQTGGETQYF | TGTGCCAGCAGCCAAACGGGTGGGGAGACCCAGTACTTC
TRBJ2-3 | TRBV28 | once | - | CASSSGQSTDTQYF | TGTGCCAGCAGCTCCGGACAGAGCACAGATACGCAGTATTTT
TRBJ2-7 | TRBV19 | - | TRBD1 | CASSRGQDYEQYF | TGTGCCAGTAGTAGGGGACAGGATTACGAGCAGTACTTC
TRBJ2-7 | TRBV5-1 | - | TRBD1 | CASSWTGDSYEQYF | TGCGCCAGCAGCTGGACAGGAGACTCCTACGAGCAGTACTTC
TRBJ2-5 | TRBV5-1 | - | TRBD2 | CASSSADLTSVETQYF | TGCGCCAGCAGCTCCGCTGACCTAACTAGCGTGGAGACCCAGTACTTC
TRBJ1-2 | TRBV11-2 | - | TRBD1 | CASSWDSRIYGYTF | TGTGCCAGCAGCTGGGACAGTCGGATTTATGGCTACACCTTC
TRBJ1-2 | TRBV29-1 | - | TRBD1 | CSVALTPGTGAGYGYTF | TGCAGCGTTGCCCTAACCCCCGGGACAGGGGCGGGCTATGGCTACACCTTC
TRBJ2-3 | TRBV27 | - | TRBD2 | CASSLSFRVAGAGDTQYF | TGTGCCAGCAGTTTATCGTTTCGGGTAGCGGGAGCGGGAGATACGCAGTATTTT
TRBJ1-1 | TRBV4-1 | - | - | CASSPNENTEAFF | TGCGCCAGCAGCCCTAATGAAAACACTGAAGCTTTCTTT
TRBJ1-2 | TRBV6-5 | - | - | CASSSPSGSNYGYTF | TGTGCCAGCAGTTCCCCGTCAGGGTCCAACTATGGCTACACCTTC
TRBJ2-1 | TRBV2 | - | TRBD1 | CASSPGQGNEQFF | TGTGCCAGCAGTCCGGGACAGGGCAATGAGCAGTTCTTC
TRBJ1-4 | TRBV5-1 | - | TRBD1 | CASSLGDRSNEKLFF | TGCGCCAGCAGCTTGGGGGACAGGTCTAATGAAAAACTGTTTTTT
TRBJ2-4 | TRBV6-4 | - | - | CASKPRISIQYF | TGTGCCAGCAAACCTAGGATTAGTATTCAGTACTTC
TRBJ1-5 | TRBV19 | - | - | CASSIPQENQPQHF | TGTGCCAGTAGTATCCCGCAGGAAAATCAGCCCCAGCATTTT
TRBJ2-1 | TRBV2 | - | - | CASSAAWSDEQFF | TGTGCCAGCAGTGCAGCATGGAGCGATGAGCAGTTCTTC
TRBJ2-2 | TRBV19 | - | - | CASSTQGNGELFF | TGTGCCAGTAGTACCCAGGGTAACGGGGAGCTGTTTTTT
TRBJ1-4 | TRBV5-5 | few | TRBD1 | CASSRGLLDEKLFF | TGTGCCAGCAGCAGGGGGCTGCTCGATGAAAAACTGTTTTTT
TRBJ2-7 | TRBV27 | - | - | CASSRTGTSSYEQYF | TGTGCCAGCAGTCGAACGGGTACGAGCTCCTACGAGCAGTACTTC
TRBJ2-7 | TRBV27 | - | TRBD2 | CASHVAGGPAYEQYF | TGTGCCAGCCATGTAGCGGGAGGGCCTGCCTACGAGCAGTACTTC
TRBJ1-2 | TRBV16 | - | TRBD1 | CASSLGQGGNYGYTF | TGTGCCAGCAGCCTCGGACAGGGTGGTAACTATGGCTACACCTTC
TRBJ2-7 | TRBV14 | - | TRBD2 | CASSPRLAGTAYEQYF | TGTGCCAGCAGCCCCCGTCTAGCGGGAACGGCCTACGAGCAGTACTTC
TRBJ1-4 | TRBV13 | - | - | CASSSGGPEKLFF | TGTGCCAGCAGCTCGGGGGGGCCGGAAAAACTGTTTTTT
TRBJ2-5 | TRBV19 | once | TRBD1 | CASSRGQGQETQYF | TGTGCCAGTAGTAGGGGACAGGGCCAAGAGACCCAGTACTTC
TRBJ1-4 | TRBV2 | - | - | CASSPDGGVGEKLFF | TGTGCCAGCAGCCCCGATGGGGGGGTGGGGGAAAAACTGTTTTTT
TRBJ1-2 | TRBV10-2 | few | TRBD1 | CASSGTALHGYTF | TGCGCCAGCTCCGGGACAGCCCTCCATGGCTACACCTTC
TRBJ2-3 | TRBV6-2/TRBV6-3 | - | - | CASSYWAAPVGTSTDTQYF | TGTGCCAGCAGTTACTGGGCAGCCCCTGTGGGCACTAGCACAGATACGCAGTATTTT
TRBJ2-1 | TRBV27 | - | TRBD2 | CASSSLGGRLDNEQFF | TGTGCCAGCAGTTCACTCGGCGGGAGGCTCGACAATGAGCAGTTCTTC
TRBJ1-1 | TRBV29-1 | few | - | CSVDQGGGLGTEAFF | TGCAGCGTAGACCAAGGCGGGGGGCTGGGGACTGAAGCTTTCTTT